A selection of T cell receptor beta chains follows, all from one sample in a study of T cell changes during pregnancy in multiple sclerosis. The data were produced by immunoSEQ multiplex PCR, yet TCRdb's version contains in-frame clones alone and is incomplete. The table includes some 83,000 clones, over 80% detected once. Here the sequenced sample was PBMCs, taken in the first trimester of pregnancy. These receptor sequences come from a female donor in good health, serving as a control in a pregnancy study. Some clones in this sample may be carry-over from other donors' samples. Each CDR3 is given with its conserved first and last residue. Each record gives: clone size, D gene, V gene, J gene, CDR3 protein, CDR3 DNA. A D gene is named only where the DNA matches it firmly. Clone size is shown for a subset of rows, as once, few, many or a class of expanded clone.

once,NA,TRBV5-6,TRBJ1-1,CASSLSSRQRLNTEAFF,TGTGCCAGCAGCTTGAGTTCTAGGCAGAGACTCAACACTGAAGCTTTCTTT
NA,TRBD1,TRBV9,TRBJ1-2,CASSATGDYGYTF,TGTGCCAGCAGCGCCACAGGGGACTATGGCTACACCTTC
NA,TRBD1,TRBV19,TRBJ1-6,CASSAGTADLVSPLHF,TGTGCCAGTAGTGCCGGGACAGCCGATTTGGTTTCACCCCTCCACTTT
NA,NA,TRBV28,TRBJ2-5,CASSSPWAQETQYF,TGTGCCAGCAGTTCTCCCTGGGCCCAAGAGACCCAGTACTTC
NA,NA,TRBV7-9,TRBJ1-2,CASSFRGPYGYTF,TGTGCCAGCAGCTTTAGGGGCCCTTATGGCTACACCTTC
once,TRBD1,TRBV18,TRBJ1-2,CASSPRGQGASYGYTF,TGTGCCAGCTCACCACGGGGACAGGGGGCTAGCTATGGCTACACCTTC
NA,TRBD1,TRBV11-3,TRBJ2-3,CASSITGGSDTQYF,TGTGCCAGCAGCATAACAGGGGGTAGCGATACGCAGTATTTT
NA,TRBD2,TRBV28,TRBJ2-1,CASSLKTSGDYNEQFF,TGTGCCAGCAGCTTGAAGACTAGCGGGGACTACAATGAGCAGTTCTTC
NA,TRBD1,TRBV5-8,TRBJ2-5,CASSFQGALGETQYF,TGTGCCAGCAGCTTCCAGGGGGCGCTTGGAGAGACCCAGTACTTC
NA,NA,TRBV7-2,TRBJ1-2,CASSQEDSYGYTF,TGTGCCAGCAGCCAGGAAGATTCCTATGGCTACACCTTC
NA,NA,TRBV7-2,TRBJ1-4,CASSFIRGEEKLFF,TGTGCCAGCAGCTTTATTCGGGGGGAGGAAAAACTGTTTTTT
NA,TRBD2,TRBV7-9,TRBJ2-7,CASSHTSGLTPYEQYF,TGTGCCAGCAGCCACACTAGCGGTCTTACTCCCTACGAGCAGTACTTC
NA,TRBD1,TRBV27,TRBJ2-7,CASSPAGTEYEQYF,TGTGCCAGCAGTCCCGCCGGGACAGAATACGAGCAGTACTTC
NA,NA,TRBV27,TRBJ2-7,CASSLWEGGANEQYF,TGTGCCAGCAGTTTATGGGAGGGGGGGGCTAACGAGCAGTACTTC
few,TRBD1,TRBV19,TRBJ2-4,CASSIRGTGAEAKNIQYF,TGTGCCAGTAGTATACGGGGTACAGGGGCGGAGGCCAAAAACATTCAGTACTTC
NA,NA,TRBV4-2,TRBJ1-1,CASSLQPLNTEAFF,TGTGCCAGCAGCTTACAGCCTCTGAACACTGAAGCTTTCTTT
once,TRBD2,TRBV6-6,TRBJ2-7,CASSYLAGGSFEQYF,TGTGCCAGCAGTTACCTAGCGGGGGGGTCTTTCGAGCAGTACTTC
NA,TRBD1,TRBV28,TRBJ2-5,CASRPLTGIGETQYF,TGTGCCAGCAGGCCACTGACAGGGATTGGAGAGACCCAGTACTTC
NA,TRBD1,TRBV19,TRBJ1-1,CASSIVGGTGVSMNTEAFF,TGTGCCAGTAGTATAGTGGGCGGGACAGGGGTCTCCATGAACACTGAAGCTTTCTTT
NA,TRBD2,TRBV5-6,TRBJ2-3,CASSAGTSGRRDTQYF,TGTGCCAGCAGCGCCGGGACTAGCGGTCGGCGGGATACGCAGTATTTT
NA,TRBD2,TRBV5-6,TRBJ2-5,CASSLLGSGGLRQETQYF,TGTGCCAGCAGCTTGCTGGGGAGCGGGGGGCTACGTCAAGAGACCCAGTACTTC
NA,TRBD1,TRBV5-4,TRBJ1-1,CASSRRDRMNTEAFF,TGTGCCAGCAGCCGAAGGGACAGGATGAACACTGAAGCTTTCTTT
NA,NA,TRBV28,TRBJ1-2,CASSRPRQTAYGYTF,TGTGCCAGCAGTCGACCCCGACAGACAGCCTATGGCTACACCTTC
NA,NA,TRBV5-1,TRBJ2-1,CASSLDGSYNEQFF,TGCGCCAGCAGCTTGGACGGGTCCTACAATGAGCAGTTCTTC
NA,TRBD1,TRBV19,TRBJ1-2,CASHPTGVNYGYTF,TGTGCCAGCCACCCGACAGGGGTGAACTATGGCTACACCTTC
NA,NA,TRBV5-6,TRBJ2-3,CASSSAGGLTDTQYF,TGTGCCAGCAGCTCGGCTGGGGGCCTGACAGATACGCAGTATTTT
once,TRBD1,TRBV28,TRBJ2-3,CASSSLANINRGHTQYF,TGTGCCAGCAGTTCTCTTGCGAACATAAACAGGGGTCATACGCAGTATTTT
NA,TRBD1,TRBV2,TRBJ2-5,CASGQGGPEETQYF,TGTGCCAGCGGACAGGGAGGTCCCGAAGAGACCCAGTACTTC
NA,NA,TRBV28,TRBJ2-1,CASIQAAGYNEQFF,TGTGCCAGCATCCAGGCCGCGGGCTACAATGAGCAGTTCTTC
NA,NA,TRBV6-4,TRBJ2-3,CASSDSAGSSTDTQYF,TGTGCCAGCAGTGACTCCGCAGGCTCTAGCACAGATACGCAGTATTTT
NA,TRBD2,TRBV28,TRBJ2-2,CASSLTSGITGELFF,TGTGCCAGCAGTTTGACTAGCGGGATCACCGGGGAGCTGTTTTTT
NA,NA,TRBV6-6,TRBJ2-7,CASSPPASGVRYEQYF,TGTGCCAGCAGCCCACCTGCGTCCGGGGTACGGTACGAGCAGTACTTC
once,NA,TRBV7-2,TRBJ2-7,CASSPDWGAYEQYF,TGTGCCAGCAGCCCCGACTGGGGGGCCTACGAGCAGTACTTC
NA,NA,TRBV11-3,TRBJ2-7,CASSLAGSYEQYF,TGTGCCAGCAGCTTAGCAGGAAGCTACGAGCAGTACTTC
NA,TRBD2,TRBV9,TRBJ2-2,CASSPGGGLTGELFF,TGTGCCAGCAGCCCGGGCGGGGGGCTCACCGGGGAGCTGTTTTTT
NA,TRBD1,TRBV5-4,TRBJ1-2,CASSPGQGMGYTF,TGTGCCAGCAGCCCAGGACAGGGAATGGGCTACACCTTC
NA,NA,TRBV10-3,TRBJ2-3,CAISESPLDTQYF,TGTGCCATCAGTGAATCCCCCTTGGATACGCAGTATTTT
NA,NA,TRBV19,TRBJ1-1,CASSWGQGEAFF,TGTGCCAGTAGTTGGGGGCAGGGTGAAGCTTTCTTT
NA,NA,TRBV28,TRBJ2-3,CASPPFSAVTDTQYF,TGTGCCAGCCCCCCGTTCTCAGCGGTTACAGATACGCAGTATTTT
NA,TRBD1,TRBV27,TRBJ1-2,CASSPKTGGFGYTF,TGTGCCAGCAGCCCAAAGACAGGGGGTTTCGGCTACACCTTC
NA,TRBD1,TRBV4-1,TRBJ2-1,CASSPGRGRGIYNEQFF,TGCGCCAGCAGCCCAGGCAGGGGGAGAGGGATTTACAATGAGCAGTTCTTC
NA,TRBD1,TRBV6-1,TRBJ1-1,CASRLTGGAGTEAFF,TGTGCCAGCAGGCTTACAGGGGGCGCCGGCACTGAAGCTTTCTTT
NA,NA,TRBV30,TRBJ2-3,CAWSTGRSGSTDTQYF,TGTGCCTGGAGTACGGGGAGATCGGGTAGCACAGATACGCAGTATTTT